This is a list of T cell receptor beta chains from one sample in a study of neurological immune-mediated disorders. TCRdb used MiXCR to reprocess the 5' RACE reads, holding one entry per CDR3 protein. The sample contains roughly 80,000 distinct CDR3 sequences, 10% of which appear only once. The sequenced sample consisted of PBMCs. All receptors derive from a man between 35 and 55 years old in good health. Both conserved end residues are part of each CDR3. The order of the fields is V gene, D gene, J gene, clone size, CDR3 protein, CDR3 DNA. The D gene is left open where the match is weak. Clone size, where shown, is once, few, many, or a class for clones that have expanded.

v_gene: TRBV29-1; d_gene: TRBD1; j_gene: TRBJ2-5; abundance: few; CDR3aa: CSAGTVHQETQYF; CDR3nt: TGCAGCGCCGGGACAGTCCACCAAGAGACCCAGTACTTC
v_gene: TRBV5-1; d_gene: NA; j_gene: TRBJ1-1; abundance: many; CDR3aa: CASSSLFGVNTEAFF; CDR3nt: TGCGCCAGCAGCTCTCTCTTCGGGGTGAACACTGAAGCTTTCTTT
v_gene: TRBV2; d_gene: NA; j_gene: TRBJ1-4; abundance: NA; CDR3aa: CASSPESGEKLFF; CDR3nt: TGTGCCAGCAGCCCAGAATCTGGAGAAAAACTGTTTTTT
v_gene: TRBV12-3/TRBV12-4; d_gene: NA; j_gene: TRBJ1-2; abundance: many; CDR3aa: CASGETYGYTF; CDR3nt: TGTGCCAGCGGGGAAACCTATGGCTACACCTTC
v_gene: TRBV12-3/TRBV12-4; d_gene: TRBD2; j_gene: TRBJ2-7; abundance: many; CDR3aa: CASSSPKSGNDYEQYF; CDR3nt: TGTGCCAGCAGTTCCCCTAAAAGCGGGAATGACTACGAGCAGTACTTC
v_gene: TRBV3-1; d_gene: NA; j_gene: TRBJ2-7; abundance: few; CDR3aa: CASKWGTGGEQYF; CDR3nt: TGTGCCAGCAAGTGGGGCACCGGCGGCGAGCAGTACTTC
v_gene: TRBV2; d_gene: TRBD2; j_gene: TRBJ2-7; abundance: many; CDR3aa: CASSEEVSGSHEQYF; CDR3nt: TGTGCCAGCAGTGAAGAGGTTAGCGGGAGTCACGAGCAGTACTTC
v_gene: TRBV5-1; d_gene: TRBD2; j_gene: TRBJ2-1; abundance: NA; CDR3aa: CASSDVFCQRDYNEQFF; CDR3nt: TGCGCCAGCAGCGACGTCTTCTGCCAGCGGGACTACAATGAGCAGTTCTTC
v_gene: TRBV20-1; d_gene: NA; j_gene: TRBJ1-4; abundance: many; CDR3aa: CSAPRAGSTTNEKLFF; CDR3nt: TGCAGTGCCCCTCGGGCAGGGTCCACAACTAATGAAAAACTGTTTTTT
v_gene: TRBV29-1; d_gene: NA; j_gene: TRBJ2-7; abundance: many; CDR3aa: CSVRQNIYEQYF; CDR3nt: TGCAGCGTACGACAGAATATCTACGAGCAGTACTTC
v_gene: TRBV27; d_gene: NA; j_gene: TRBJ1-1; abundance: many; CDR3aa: CASSSSTAQRGVNTEAFF; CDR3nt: TGTGCCAGCAGTTCCTCGACGGCCCAGAGAGGTGTGAACACTGAAGCTTTCTTT